Listed below are T cell receptor beta chains from one sample, sequenced in a study of cytomegalovirus exposure and HLA in healthy donors. Data came from immunoSEQ multiplex PCR; TCRdb stores just in-frame clones and leaves some out. The profile shows more than 95,000 clones, about 59% of them singletons. Sequencing used PBMCs. These receptors all come from a woman aged 40-49 years in good health and CMV-seropositive. The CDR3 runs from the conserved cysteine through the conserved F or W. The order of the fields is D gene, J gene, V gene, clone size, CDR3 DNA, CDR3 protein. The D gene is left open where the match is weak. Clone size is shown for a subset of rows, as once, few, many or a class of expanded clone.

- TRBJ2-7 TRBV7-3 - TGTGCCAGCAGCTTAACAGGAGGGATCGGCTACGAGCAGTACTTC CASSLTGGIGYEQYF
TRBD2 TRBJ2-5 TRBV27 - TGTGCCAGCAGTTTGTTCGGGAGGGCCGGAGAGACCCAGTACTTC CASSLFGRAGETQYF
TRBD1 TRBJ2-1 TRBV5-4 - TGTGCCAGCAGCTTGGCCGACAGGGTGGGACAGTTCTTC CASSLADRVGQFF
- TRBJ1-2 TRBV29-1 - TGCAGCGTTTTAGCCGACGGAGGCTATGGCTACACCTTC CSVLADGGYGYTF
TRBD2 TRBJ2-1 TRBV11-1 - TGTGCCAGCCGGCTAGCGGGAAACAATGAGCAGTTCTTC CASRLAGNNEQFF
- TRBJ1-4 TRBV19 once TGTGCCAGTAGTATGGGCTCCACGATTGATGGAAAACTGTTTTTT CASSMGSTIDGKLFF
TRBD1 TRBJ1-3 TRBV19 - TGTGCCAGTAGCCTCTTCCGACAGGGTCGGAGAAACACCATATATTTT CASSLFRQGRRNTIYF
TRBD1 TRBJ1-3 TRBV6-1 - TGTGCCAGCAGTGATTCGGGGACAGGGAGAAACATCATATATTTT CASSDSGTGRNIIYF
- TRBJ2-1 TRBV19 - TGTGCCAGTAGTGCTAGCTTCCTGGGGGAGCAGTTCTTC CASSASFLGEQFF
TRBD2 TRBJ2-1 TRBV6-5 - TGTGCCAGCAGTTACGGGGGGGGAGGCAATGAGCAGTTCTTC CASSYGGGGNEQFF
- TRBJ1-1 TRBV29-1 - TGCAGCGTTGAAGGGACAGCCCAACTAGATCGACCAACCAACCTTGCTGAAGCTTTCTTT CSVEGTAQLDRPTNLAEAFF
- TRBJ2-7 TRBV27 - TGTGCCAGCAGTCCCCCGGGGGAACACTCCTACGAGCAGTACTTC CASSPPGEHSYEQYF
TRBD2 TRBJ2-7 TRBV7-3 - TGTGCCAGCAGCTTAACGTGGACTAGCGGGAGGTTTGCGGACCTTTACGAGCAGTACTTC CASSLTWTSGRFADLYEQYF
TRBD2 TRBJ2-5 TRBV7-3 - TGTGCCAGCAGCTGCACCACTAGCGGGAGGGGAGAGACCCAGTACTTC CASSCTTSGRGETQYF
TRBD1 TRBJ2-1 TRBV7-2 - TGTGCCAGCAGCCTAAGGGACAGGGGCTCCTACAATGAGCAGTTCTTC CASSLRDRGSYNEQFF
- TRBJ2-5 TRBV4-3 few TGCGCCAGCAGCCAAGTAGTGGGGCCAACGGAGACCCAGTACTTC CASSQVVGPTETQYF
- TRBJ1-4 TRBV28 - TGTGCCAGCAGATATACAACTAATGAAAAACTGTTTTTT CASRYTTNEKLFF
- TRBJ2-2 TRBV28 - TGTGCCAGCAGTCGGACAGTGACGAACACCGGGGAGCTGTTTTTT CASSRTVTNTGELFF
- TRBJ2-2 TRBV7-9 few TGTGCCAGCAGCCCCTCGGGGTCCACCGGGGAGCTGTTTTTT CASSPSGSTGELFF
TRBD1 TRBJ1-1 TRBV29-1 few TGCAGCGTTCGGACAGGGGGCCCTGAAGCTTTCTTT CSVRTGGPEAFF
- TRBJ2-3 TRBV10-3 - TGTGCCATCAAAACCGTCTATAATTATACGCAGTATTTT CAIKTVYNYTQYF
- TRBJ1-3 TRBV12-2 once TGTGCAAGTCGGGCGGGGGACGACTCTGGAAACACCATATATTTT CASRAGDDSGNTIYF
- TRBJ1-3 TRBV19 - TGTGCCACCACGGAGGATGGTGGAAACACCATATATTTT CATTEDGGNTIYF
TRBD2 TRBJ2-1 TRBV30 - TGTGCCTGGAGTGAGACTTTAGCGGGAGGGCCGGATGAGCAGTTCTTC CAWSETLAGGPDEQFF
TRBD1 TRBJ2-5 TRBV5-1 - TGCGCCAGCAGCTCAACAGGGGGTCGGAAAGAGACCCAGTACTTC CASSSTGGRKETQYF
- TRBJ1-1 TRBV5-1 - TGCGCCAGCAGAGGGGACTCACCGAACACTGAAGCTTTCTTT CASRGDSPNTEAFF
TRBD1 TRBJ1-1 TRBV7-9 - TGTGCCAGCAGCAGACAGGGGACCACTGAAGCTTTCTTT CASSRQGTTEAFF
TRBD2 TRBJ2-1 TRBV7-3 - TGTGCCAGCAGCCTCGGACTAGCGGGGCTCCGGCAGTTCTTC CASSLGLAGLRQFF
- TRBJ1-1 TRBV5-6 few TGTGCCAGCAGCCATCGACGGACGGGGACTGAAGCTTTCTTT CASSHRRTGTEAFF
TRBD2 TRBJ2-1 TRBV6-5 - TGTGCCAGCACCGAGTTGGCGGGAGGAGGACATGAGCAGTTCTTC CASTELAGGGHEQFF
TRBD1 TRBJ1-5 TRBV27 - TGTGCCAGCAGTGGACAGGCAAGTCAGCCCCAGCATTTT CASSGQASQPQHF
- TRBJ1-1 TRBV2 - TGTGCCAGCCGACTGTCGGGAACTGAAGCTTTCTTT CASRLSGTEAFF
- TRBJ1-1 TRBV18 - TGTGCCAGCTCAAGTAGTATTAGGAACACTGAAGCTTTCTTT CASSSSIRNTEAFF
TRBD2 TRBJ2-1 TRBV12-5 - TGTGCTAGTGGTTGGGTGACCGGGACTAGCTACAATGAGCAGTTCTTC CASGWVTGTSYNEQFF
- TRBJ1-2 TRBV7-2 - TGTGCCAGCAGCTTAATCACCGCAGGAGGTGGCTACACCTTC CASSLITAGGGYTF
- TRBJ2-3 TRBV4-2 once TGTGCCAGCAGCCAAGCAGGAGGAGATACGCAGTATTTT CASSQAGGDTQYF
- TRBJ2-4 TRBV15 few TGTGCCACCAGCACCACCGGCAGGGCAAACATTCAGTACTTC CATSTTGRANIQYF
TRBD1 TRBJ1-1 TRBV6-5 - TGTGCCAGCAGTAACAGGGGCACTGAAGCTTTCTTT CASSNRGTEAFF
TRBD2 TRBJ2-2 TRBV18 - TGTGCCAGCTCACCACGGAGCCCCGGGAGGGCCGACACCGGGGAGCTGTTTTTT CASSPRSPGRADTGELFF
- TRBJ2-1 TRBV4-2 - TGTGCCAGCAGCCAAGGTCAGGCTATCAACAATGAGCAGTTCTTC CASSQGQAINNEQFF
- TRBJ1-2 TRBV28 - TGTGCCAGCAGTTTAGAGAACCCGGGAGGCTACACCTTC CASSLENPGGYTF
TRBD2 TRBJ2-5 TRBV4-2 few TGTGCCAGCAGCCGAGGAAGCCTAGCGGAGGAAGAGACCCAGTACTTC CASSRGSLAEEETQYF
TRBD1 TRBJ2-7 TRBV2 - TGTGCCAGCAGTCAACGGACAGGGGTATTCCCCTACGAGCAGTACTTC CASSQRTGVFPYEQYF
- TRBJ1-2 TRBV5-4 - TGTGCCAGCAGCCCCGACGGGGTCGGCTACACCTTC CASSPDGVGYTF
- TRBJ1-1 TRBV7-9 few TGTGCCAGCAGCCCACACCCGCTCCTGAGGGCCACTGAAGCTTTCTTT CASSPHPLLRATEAFF
- TRBJ1-4 TRBV4-1 - TGCGCCAGCAGCCCCAGGGGATTTAATGAAAAACTGTTTTTT CASSPRGFNEKLFF
TRBD2 TRBJ2-1 TRBV11-1 - TGTGCCAGCAGCCGATATACCGGGACTAGCGGGGCCTCCTACAATGAGCAGTTCTTC CASSRYTGTSGASYNEQFF
TRBD2 TRBJ2-3 TRBV2 - TGTGCCAGCAGTGCAGAGACGGGAGGAGATACGCAGTATTTT CASSAETGGDTQYF